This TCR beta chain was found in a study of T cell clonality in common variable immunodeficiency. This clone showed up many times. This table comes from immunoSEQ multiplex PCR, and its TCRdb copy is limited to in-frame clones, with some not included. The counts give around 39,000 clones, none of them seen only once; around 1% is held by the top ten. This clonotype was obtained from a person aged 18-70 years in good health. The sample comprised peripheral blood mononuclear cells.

The CDR3 DNA, read in part, is TGCAGGACGAAAGGTATAGGTGGACTCCATGAG. This encodes CRTKGIGGLHE. The CDR3 in full is CRTKGIGGLHEQFF. The chain combines TRBV20-1 with TRBJ2-1; a weak D match, TRBD2 (5 bases). The read gets to within 3 residues of the CDR3 end, and the germline J gene fills in the rest. Germline V gene data show CDR1 as DFQATT and CDR2 as SNEGSKA (reference sequence). The CDR3 runs to 14 residues.